One sample yielded the 3 T cell receptor beta chains listed below, sequenced in a study of CD8 T cells in Susac syndrome. Random hexamers were used to reverse transcribe roughly 0.5 to 1 ug of RNA. In TCRdb, the immunoSEQ multiplex PCR reads were re-called with MiXCR into one record per CDR3 protein. This sample yields about 110,000 distinct CDR3 sequences, of which less than 97% are seen a single time; roughly 0.096% belongs to the top ten. Sequencing was carried out using CD4+ T cells from PBMCs. The receptor set was obtained from a human donor in good health.

The rearrangement joins TRBV30 to TRBJ2-1; perhaps TRBD1 as D (6 bases). This CDR3 is built from 11 residues. Germline assignment: CDR1 GTSNPN and CDR2 SVGIG (reference sequence). The V and J ends lost 5 bases and 12 bases respectively, with 14 bases between them. CDR3 DNA: TGTGCCTGGCTGGGGGCCATTGGGCAGTTCTTC. Its protein product is CAWLGAIGQFF. The variable domain in full, completed from reference TRBV30 and TRBJ2-1, reads SQTIHQWPATLVQPVGSPLSLECTVEGTSNPNLYWYRQAAGRGLQLLFYSVGIGQISSEVPQNLSASRPQDRQFILSSKKLLLSDSGFYLCAWLGAIGQFFGPGTRLTVL.

This rearrangement joins TRBV18 to TRBJ1-1; D unresolved. The CDR3 consists of 13 residues. Trimming cost V 8 bases and J 7 bases, with 17 bases left between them. CDR1 and CDR2 from the germline V gene are KGHSH and LQKENI. The CDR3 is CASQRAGLGEAFF. The CDR3 DNA reads TGTGCCAGCCAACGTGCGGGATTAGGTGAAGCTTTCTTT.

The chain employs TRBV20-1 and TRBJ2-2, with 12 bases matching TRBD2. In germline, CDR1 is DFQATT, CDR2 SNEGSKA (reference sequence). V trimming: 6 bases; J trimming: 3 bases; junction bases outside the gene matches: 5. This CDR3 has 15 residues. CDR3 coding DNA: TGCAGTGCATCGACTAGCGGGAGAGACACCGGGGAGCTGTTTTTT. It translates to CSASTSGRDTGELFF.